The 5 T cell receptor beta chains given below trace back to one sample, sequenced in a study of T-cell reconstitution after alpha-beta-depleted transplantation in children. For TCRbeta, the library was prepared with unique molecular identifiers. MiXCR, applied by TCRdb to the PCR reads, yields one record per CDR3 protein. Of 440,000 or so distinct CDR3 sequences in the sample, approximately 10% were seen once. The sample was PBMCs from the stem cell graft donor, taken from the stem cell graft. The receptor set was obtained from a human donor who donated a stem cell graft to a child with acute myeloid leukemia.

This clonotype has more than one count but fewer than ten. The rearrangement uses TRBV5-1 and TRBJ2-5; D is possibly TRBD2 (5 bases). The germline V gene encodes CDR1 SGHRS and CDR2 YFSETQ. Trimming took 7 bases from V and 3 from J, leaving 13 bases between them. CDR3 length: 13 residues. CDR3 coding DNA: TGCGCCAGCCTTCCGGGGAGTAAAGAGACCCAGTACTTC. The encoded protein is CASLPGSKETQYF. Based on the CDR3 plus reference TRBV5-1 and TRBJ2-5, the full variable domain is KAGVTQTPRYLIKTRGQQVTLSCSPISGHRSVSWYQQTPGQGLQFLFEYFSETQRNKGNFPGRFSGRQFSNSRSEMNVSTLELGDSALYLCASLPGSKETQYFGPGTRLLVL.

This clonotype was picked up a small number of times. The rearrangement links TRBV5-1 to TRBJ2-5; D not resolved. The CDR3 extends over 15 amino acids. The germline CDR1 and CDR2 sequences are SGHRS and YFSETQ. V lost 3 bases and J 2 bases, leaving 14 bases between the germline ends. Here the CDR3 DNA reads TGCGCCAGCAGCTCGCCCGACAAAAATCAAGAGACCCAGTACTTC. Protein product: CASSSPDKNQETQYF.

The chain combines TRBV5-1 with TRBJ2-7; 9 bases are shared with TRBD1. V was clipped by 4 bases and J by 4 bases; unmatched bases: 6. Per germline, CDR1 SGHRS and CDR2 YFSETQ. CDR3 size: 14 residues. CDR3 nucleotide sequence: TGCGCCAGCAGCCCGGGACAGGGAAAGTACGAGCAGTACGTC. Encoded protein: CASSPGQGKYEQYV.

In its sample, this clonotype was seen a few times. This sequence joins TRBV6-1 and TRBJ2-3; D is uncertain. The CDR3 runs to 13 residues. Germline CDR1 and CDR2: MNHNS and SASEGT. V lost 3 bases, J lost 7 bases, and 11 bases lay in between. In DNA form, the CDR3 reads TGTGCCAGCAGTGATAAACCCTTAAATACGCAGTATTTT. Protein sequence: CASSDKPLNTQYF.

This clonotype occurred many times. The V gene is TRBV7-2, the J gene TRBJ2-7; weak D call: TRBD1 (5 bases). Per the germline V gene, CDR1 is SGHTA and CDR2 is FQGNSA. The V end was cut by 2 bases, the J end by 1 base, with 12 bases between. The CDR3 consists of 15 residues. The CDR3 bases are TGTGCCAGCAGCTTATGGTCCCAGGGTTCCTACGAGCAGTACTTC. This translates into CASSLWSQGSYEQYF.